A single T cell receptor beta chain is shown here with its context. The junction does not match germline at one end; this may be a read error. The study drew participants aged 18 to 89 years from 20 to 30 US areas. The CDR3 has 14 residues. Germline V gene data show CDR1 as SGHKS and CDR2 as YYEKEE (reference sequence). These data originate in a study of blood T cell repertoires in COVID-19. Overall study: PBMCs, B-cell-depleted T cells, or T cells provided the cDNA or gDNA that made up the material.

As originally analysed: Amplified reference gene primers provided the basis for estimating nucleated cell counts. Profiled with immunoSEQ multiplex PCR; TCRdb holds only in-frame clones, not every one. That table gives V, J and clone size, and the DNA gave D and trimming. The sample lists about 250,000 clones; more than 85% were seen once. This sequence was found in a woman aged 45-65 years who had recovered from COVID-19. The chain recombines TRBV5-5 with TRBJ2-7, with a tentative D call TRBD2 (6 bases). Sample: PBMCs or T cells enriched from blood (not recorded which). CDR3 in DNA: TGTGCCAGCAGCCCCCAGTCAGGGCCCAAGGACTATTCTTTC. This sequence encodes CASSPQSGPKDYSF.